This T cell receptor beta chain appears in the sequencing data of a study of blood T cell repertoires in COVID-19 (dated by TCRdb to about 2020). With respect to the entire study: Samples covering the acute and convalescent phases of COVID-19 were provided by collaborators in the United States, Italy and Spain. The prospective study material was composed of cDNA or gDNA derived from T cells, B-cell-depleted T cells, or PBMCs. Deeply sampled blood TCRbeta repertoires from subjects exposed to, actively infected with, or recovered from COVID-19 were included in the dataset. The repertoires were made available in a free public database intended to serve as a resource for research on the immune response to SARS-CoV-2. The samples were drawn from the first 160 participants of the ongoing ImmuneRACE study and from roughly 1,300 subjects provided by 6 global collaborators. Nearly every sample came with metadata listing a de-identified subject ID, COVID-19 status, age in years and sex. Where available, HLA class I and class II types were obtained from metadata supplied by the sample provider rather than from assay-based typing.

A second Seattle source provided samples from volunteer blood donors who had recovered from COVID-19. Whole blood was collected in K2EDTA tubes by collaborating institutions according to the institutions' own protocols. Collaborator samples were shipped for TCRbeta analysis as frozen whole blood, isolated PBMCs, or DNA extracted from either sample type. TCRbeta CDR3 regions were amplified from genomic DNA by means of the immunoSEQ Assay, a bias-controlled multiplex PCR. From the authors' description of their analysis: Nucleated cell counts per sample were estimated from amplification of reference gene primers within the assay. Sequence reads were collapsed and filtered to measure the absolute abundance of every unique TCRbeta CDR3 rearrangement. For each sample, productive Simpson clonality was calculated as the square root of Simpson's diversity index over productive rearrangements. The table comes from immuneACCESS by way of TCRdb, which keeps in-frame sequences with V and J called. Part of the clones is missing from these tables; in studies checked, under half for an unresolved V gene and the rest for unknown reasons. The D gene and trimming were derived from the DNA, and the V and J assignments and clone size from that table. The sample table lists around 300,000 clones, around 86% of them with a count of one. In total, the top ten clones hold around 2.1% of the sample.

On this clone: No antigen is known for it. No base qualities exist here, and no much larger clone lies one base off it.

What the authors observed across the whole study: How much clinical and demographic metadata was included differed by source and by participant, and the metadata was provided uncurated.

This TCR derives from a woman in her 30s who had recovered from COVID-19. Sequenced material: peripheral blood.

The DNA sequence follows: TGTGCCGGACCACGACAGGGGGATGGCTACACCTTC. Translated, this gives CAGPRQGDGYTF. The rearranged segments are TRBV19 and TRBJ1-2; the junction holds 9 bases that match TRBD1. The V end gives up 11 bases and the J end 6 bases, leaving 7 bases in the junction not matched to a gene. The CDR3 starts with the cysteine, ends with the phenylalanine, and has 12 residues. Solely the CDR3 DNA is kept, with 36 bases framed from the first base. The germline V gene (reference sequence) supplies CDR1 LNHDA and CDR2 SQIVND. The variable domain in full, with residues beyond the CDR3 obtained from the reference TRBV19 and TRBJ1-2 genes, is DGGITQSPKYLFRKEGQNVTLSCEQNLNHDAMYWYRQDPGQGLRLIYYSQIVNDFQKGDIAEGYSVSREKKESFPLTVTSAQKNPTAFYLCAGPRQGDGYTFGSGTRLTVV.